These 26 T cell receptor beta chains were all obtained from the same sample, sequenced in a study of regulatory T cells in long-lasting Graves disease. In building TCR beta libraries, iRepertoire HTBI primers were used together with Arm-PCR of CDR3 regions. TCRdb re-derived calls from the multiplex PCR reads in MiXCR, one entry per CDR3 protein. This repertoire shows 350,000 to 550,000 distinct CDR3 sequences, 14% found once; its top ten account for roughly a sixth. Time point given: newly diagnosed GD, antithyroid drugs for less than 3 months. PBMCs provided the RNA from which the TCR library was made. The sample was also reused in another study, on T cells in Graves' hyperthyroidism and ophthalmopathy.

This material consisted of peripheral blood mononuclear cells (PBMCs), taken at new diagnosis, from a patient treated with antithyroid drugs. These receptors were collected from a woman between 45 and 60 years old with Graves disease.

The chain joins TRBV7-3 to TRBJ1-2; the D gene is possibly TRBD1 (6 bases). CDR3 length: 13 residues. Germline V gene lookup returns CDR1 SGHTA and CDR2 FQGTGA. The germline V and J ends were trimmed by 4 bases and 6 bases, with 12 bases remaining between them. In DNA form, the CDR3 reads TGTGCCAGCAGCTCAGGGGCTATGGATGGCTACACCTTC. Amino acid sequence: CASSSGAMDGYTF.

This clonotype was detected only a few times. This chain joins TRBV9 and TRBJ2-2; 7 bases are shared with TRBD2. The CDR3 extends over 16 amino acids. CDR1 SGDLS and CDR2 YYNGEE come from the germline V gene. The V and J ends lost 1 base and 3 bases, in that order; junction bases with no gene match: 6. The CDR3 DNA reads TGTGCCAGCAGCGTATCCAGCGGGATCTACACCGGGGAGCTGTTTTTT. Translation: CASSVSSGIYTGELFF.

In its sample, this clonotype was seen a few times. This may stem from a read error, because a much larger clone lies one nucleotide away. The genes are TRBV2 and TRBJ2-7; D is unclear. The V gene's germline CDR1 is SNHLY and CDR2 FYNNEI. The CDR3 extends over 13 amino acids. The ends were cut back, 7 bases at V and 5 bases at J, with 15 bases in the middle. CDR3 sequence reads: CASKVRFSHEQYF. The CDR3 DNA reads TGTGCCAGCAAAGTCAGATTTTCCCACGAGCAGTACTTC.

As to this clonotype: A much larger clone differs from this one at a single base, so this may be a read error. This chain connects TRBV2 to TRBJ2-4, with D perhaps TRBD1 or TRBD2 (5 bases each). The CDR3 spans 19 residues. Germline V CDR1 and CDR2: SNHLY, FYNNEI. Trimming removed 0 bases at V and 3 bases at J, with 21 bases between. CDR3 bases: TGTGCCAGCAGTGAAGCGGGGGTAGTGAGATCGACCTACAAAAACATTCAGTACTTC. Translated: CASSEAGVVRSTYKNIQYF.

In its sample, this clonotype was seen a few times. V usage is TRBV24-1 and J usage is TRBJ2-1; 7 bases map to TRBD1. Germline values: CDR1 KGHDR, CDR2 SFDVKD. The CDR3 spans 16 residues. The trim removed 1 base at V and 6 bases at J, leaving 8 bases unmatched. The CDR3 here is CATSDLDRVGGNEQFF. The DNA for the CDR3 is TGTGCCACCAGTGATTTAGACAGGGTGGGCGGCAATGAGCAGTTCTTC.

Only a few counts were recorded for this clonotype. CDR3 nucleotide sequence: TGCGCCAGCAGCTTGGGGCTAGGGGAAGTGTCACTGTTTTTT. Translating it yields CASSLGLGEVSLFF. The chain uses TRBV5-1 and TRBJ1-4; TRBD1 is a possible D gene (5 bases). Germline values: CDR1 SGHRS, CDR2 YFSETQ. This CDR3 has 14 amino acids. Between the trimmed V and J ends, which lost 0 bases and 13 bases, there was a span of 16 bases.

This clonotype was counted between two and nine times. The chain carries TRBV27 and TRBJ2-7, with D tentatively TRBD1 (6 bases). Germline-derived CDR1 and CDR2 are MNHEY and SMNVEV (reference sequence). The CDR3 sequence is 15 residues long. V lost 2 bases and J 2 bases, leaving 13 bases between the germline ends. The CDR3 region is CASSLHLRGTYEQYF. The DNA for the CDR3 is TGTGCCAGCAGTTTACACCTCAGGGGTACCTACGAGCAGTACTTC.

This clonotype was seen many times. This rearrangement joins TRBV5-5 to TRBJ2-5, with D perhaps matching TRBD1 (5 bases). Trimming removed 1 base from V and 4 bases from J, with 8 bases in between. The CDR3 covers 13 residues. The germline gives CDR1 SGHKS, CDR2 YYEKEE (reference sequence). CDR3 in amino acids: CASSLSRGETQYF. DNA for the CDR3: TGTGCCAGCAGCTTGTCAAGGGGAGAGACCCAGTACTTC.

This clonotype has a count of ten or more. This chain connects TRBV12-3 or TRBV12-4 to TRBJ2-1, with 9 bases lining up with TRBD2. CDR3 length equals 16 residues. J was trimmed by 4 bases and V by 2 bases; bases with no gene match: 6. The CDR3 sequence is CASSLPREGHYNEQFF. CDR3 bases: TGTGCCAGCAGTTTACCGCGGGAGGGCCATTACAATGAGCAGTTCTTC.

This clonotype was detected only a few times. The CDR3 here is CASGLPTGTHTGELFF. CDR3 sequence (DNA): TGTGCTAGTGGTTTGCCAACCGGGACCCATACCGGGGAGCTGTTTTTT. The chain combines TRBV12-5 with TRBJ2-2; the D gene could be TRBD1 or TRBD2 (5 bases each). The germline V and J ends were trimmed by 2 bases and 5 bases, with 15 bases remaining between them. Germline CDR1 reads LGHNT; CDR2 reads FRNRAP. The CDR3 runs to 16 residues. Full variable domain (rest looked up from reference TRBV12-5 and TRBJ2-2): DARVTQTPRHKVTEMGQEVTMRCQPILGHNTVFWYRQTMMQGLELLAYFRNRAPLDDSGMPKDRFSAEMPDATLATLKIQPSEPRDSAVYFCASGLPTGTHTGELFFGEGSRLTVL.

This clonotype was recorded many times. CDR3 DNA sequence: TGCAGTGCTAGAGATACAAGGAACACTGAAGCTTTCTTT. It yields the protein CSARDTRNTEAFF. This sequence joins TRBV20-1 and TRBJ1-1; D unclear. The CDR3 extends over 13 amino acids. V was trimmed by 0 bases and J by 1 base, leaving 6 bases between them. Germline V lookup: CDR1 DFQATT, CDR2 SNEGSKA (reference sequence).

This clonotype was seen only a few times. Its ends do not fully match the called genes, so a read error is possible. The CDR3 sequence is CACSGRQGYNSPLHF. CDR3 nucleotide sequence: TGTGCCTGCAGCGGAAGACAGGGGTATAATTCACCCCTCCACTTT. The V gene is TRBV5-6, the J gene TRBJ1-6; 8 nucleotides align to TRBD1. Germline V CDR1 and CDR2: SGHDT, YYEEEE. This CDR3 spans 15 amino acids.

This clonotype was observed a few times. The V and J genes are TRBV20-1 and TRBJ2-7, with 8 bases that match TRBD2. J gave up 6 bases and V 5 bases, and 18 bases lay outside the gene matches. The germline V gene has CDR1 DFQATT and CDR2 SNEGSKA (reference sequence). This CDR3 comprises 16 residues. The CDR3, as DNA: TGCAGTGCTGGGTCTCGAAAAGGGACTAGAGTTCTCGAGCAGTACTTC. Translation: CSAGSRKGTRVLEQYF.

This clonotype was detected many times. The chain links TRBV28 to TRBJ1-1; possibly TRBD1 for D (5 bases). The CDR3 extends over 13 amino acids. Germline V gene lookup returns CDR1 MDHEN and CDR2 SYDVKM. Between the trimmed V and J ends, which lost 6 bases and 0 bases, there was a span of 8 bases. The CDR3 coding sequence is TGTGCCAGCAGCGGAGGGGTGAACACTGAAGCTTTCTTT. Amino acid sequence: CASSGGVNTEAFF.

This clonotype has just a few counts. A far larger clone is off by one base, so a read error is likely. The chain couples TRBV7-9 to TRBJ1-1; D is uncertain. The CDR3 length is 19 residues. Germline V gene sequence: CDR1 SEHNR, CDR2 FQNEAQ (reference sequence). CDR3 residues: CASSHAATGGPRVNTGAFF. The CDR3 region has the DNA TGTGCCAGCAGCCACGCGGCAACGGGAGGCCCGCGGGTGAACACTGGAGCTTTCTTT.

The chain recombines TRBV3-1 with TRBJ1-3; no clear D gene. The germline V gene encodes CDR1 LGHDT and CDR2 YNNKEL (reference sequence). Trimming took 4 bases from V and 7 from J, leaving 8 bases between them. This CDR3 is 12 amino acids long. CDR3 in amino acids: CASSPRGNTIYF. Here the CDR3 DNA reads TGTGCCAGCAGCCCCAGAGGCAACACCATATATTTT.

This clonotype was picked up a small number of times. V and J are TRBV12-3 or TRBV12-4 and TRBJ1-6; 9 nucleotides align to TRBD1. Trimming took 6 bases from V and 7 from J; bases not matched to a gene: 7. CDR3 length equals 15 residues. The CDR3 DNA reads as TGTGCCAGCAGCCCTACAGGGGGCGGCAATTCACCCCTCCACTTT. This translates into CASSPTGGGNSPLHF.

The CDR3 protein is CAWSVSQGEQFF. CDR3 sequence (DNA): TGTGCCTGGAGTGTAAGTCAGGGTGAGCAGTTCTTC. The rearrangement links TRBV30 to TRBJ2-1, with a tentative D call TRBD1 (5 bases). Trimming left V 0 bases short and J 9 bases short, with 9 bases between. The CDR3 runs 12 residues. Germline CDR1 reads GTSNPN; CDR2 reads SVGIG (reference sequence).

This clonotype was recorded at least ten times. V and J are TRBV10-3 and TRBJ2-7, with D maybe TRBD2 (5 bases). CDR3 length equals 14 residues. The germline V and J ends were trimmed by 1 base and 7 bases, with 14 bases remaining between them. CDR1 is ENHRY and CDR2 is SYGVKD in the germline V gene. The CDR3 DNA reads TGTGCCATCAGTGAGTACCAATTGACGGGAGAGCAGTACTTC. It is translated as CAISEYQLTGEQYF.

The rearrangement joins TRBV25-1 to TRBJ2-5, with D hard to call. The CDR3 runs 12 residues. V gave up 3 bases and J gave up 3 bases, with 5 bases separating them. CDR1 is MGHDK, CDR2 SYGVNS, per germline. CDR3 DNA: TGTGCCAGCAGTGACCCGAAAGAGACCCAGTACTTC. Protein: CASSDPKETQYF.

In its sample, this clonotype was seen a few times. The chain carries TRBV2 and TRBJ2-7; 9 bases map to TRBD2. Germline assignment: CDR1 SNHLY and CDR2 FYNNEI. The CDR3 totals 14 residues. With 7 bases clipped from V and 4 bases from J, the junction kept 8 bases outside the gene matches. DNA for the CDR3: TGTGCCAGCAAGGGCGGGGGGGTGTATTACGAGCAGTACTTC. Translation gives CASKGGGVYYEQYF.

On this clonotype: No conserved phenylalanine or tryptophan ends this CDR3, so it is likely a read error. The CDR3 is CASSEGPQHV. CDR3 nucleotide sequence: TGTGCCAGCAGCGAGGGGCCCCAGCATGTT. V is TRBV3-1 and J is TRBJ1-5; D gene unclear. Germline values: CDR1 LGHDT, CDR2 YNNKEL (reference sequence). Trimming pared 5 bases from V and 9 bases from J, leaving 5 bases between. CDR3 length equals 10 residues.

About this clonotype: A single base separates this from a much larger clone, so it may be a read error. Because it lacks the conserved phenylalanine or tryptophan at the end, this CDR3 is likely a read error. CDR3 DNA sequence: TGTGCCAGCAGTTTACGGACAGGGTATACCATATATTCT. Residues: CASSLRTGYTIYS. V gene TRBV28 combines with J gene TRBJ1-3, with 8 nucleotides matching TRBD1. Trimming cost V 2 bases and J 10 bases; bases outside gene matches: 4. The germline CDR1 and CDR2 sequences are MDHEN and SYDVKM. CDR3 size: 13 residues.

CDR3 bases: TGTGCCAGCAGTGCCGGGACAATCAAAACCTTC. It encodes CASSAGTIKTF. J is TRBJ1-2 and V is TRBV6-1, with a tentative D call TRBD1 (6 bases). Germline values: CDR1 MNHNS, CDR2 SASEGT. The V and J ends lost 4 bases and 14 bases respectively, with 14 bases between them. This CDR3 region has 11 residues.

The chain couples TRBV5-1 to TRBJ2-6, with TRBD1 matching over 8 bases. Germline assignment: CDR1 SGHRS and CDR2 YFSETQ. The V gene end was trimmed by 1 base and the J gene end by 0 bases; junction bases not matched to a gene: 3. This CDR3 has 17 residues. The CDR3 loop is CASSLTGGSSGANVLTF. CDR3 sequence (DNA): TGCGCCAGCAGCTTGACAGGGGGGAGCTCTGGGGCCAACGTCCTGACTTTC.

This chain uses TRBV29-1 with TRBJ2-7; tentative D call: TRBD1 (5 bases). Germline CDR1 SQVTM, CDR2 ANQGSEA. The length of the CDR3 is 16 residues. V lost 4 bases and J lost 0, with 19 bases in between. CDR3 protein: CSVVGGSRTSSYEQYF. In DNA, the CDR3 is TGCAGCGTTGTGGGTGGATCGCGGACAAGCTCCTACGAGCAGTACTTC.